These 7 T cell receptor beta chains originate from one sample sequenced in a study of shared clonotypes between healthy human individuals. Terminally differentiated effector memory CD45RA+ cells were left out of the naive CD8 fraction, which was CD45RO-negative and positively selected for CCR7. This table comes from immunoSEQ multiplex PCR, and its TCRdb copy is limited to in-frame clones, with some not included. The repertoire holds about 2.1 million clones, with more than 85% as singletons. Sequencing used naive CD8+ T cells from PBMCs. The receptor set was obtained from a man aged 18 to 30 in good health. Some clones in this sample may be carry-over from other donors' samples.

To note about this clone: This specimen includes other DNA sequences encoding the same CDR3. The chain joins TRBV7-9 to TRBJ1-2; D is uncertain. Germline CDR1 and CDR2: SEHNR and FQNEAQ (reference sequence). The CDR3 runs 13 residues. The V end lost 1 base, the J end lost 2 bases, and 5 bases lay between the germline ends. The CDR3 DNA is TGTGCCAGCAGCTTAGGTCAGAACTATGGCTACACCTTC. It encodes CASSLGQNYGYTF.

The V gene is TRBV6-5, the J gene TRBJ2-2; D gene ambiguous. The V and J ends lost 2 bases and 8 bases respectively, with 12 bases between them. Germline V gives CDR1 MNHEY, CDR2 SVGAGI. The CDR3 is made up of 14 amino acids. This CDR3 reads CASSYRVGSGELFF. CDR3 nucleotides: TGTGCCAGCAGTTACAGAGTCGGTTCGGGGGAGCTGTTTTTT.

This clone is a singleton in its sample. The V and J genes are TRBV21-1 and TRBJ2-5; the tabulated D call, TRBD1, remains unverified against the DNA. TRBV21-1 is deemed a pseudogene. This CDR3 has 18 residues. The chain's CDR3 is CASSNLYRRYNIQETQYF. The CDR3 DNA follows: TGTGCCAGCAGCAATCTTTACAGGAGATACAACATCCAAGAGACCCAGTACTTC.

This clone was counted a single time. The rearrangement links TRBV4-3 to TRBJ1-5; D remains ambiguous. Germline V gives CDR1 LGHNA, CDR2 YSLEER. Trimming left V 0 bases short and J 2 bases short, with 11 bases between. The CDR3 totals 16 residues. CDR3 amino acids: CASSQERELGNQPQHF. DNA for the CDR3: TGCGCCAGCAGCCAAGAACGGGAGTTGGGCAATCAGCCCCAGCATTTT.

Comments on this clone: The same CDR3 can be traced to other DNA sequences in this sample. The chain has TRBV7-9 and TRBJ1-1; possibly TRBD1 for D (6 bases). The CDR3 covers 13 residues. Trimming cost V 5 bases and J 4 bases, with 11 bases left between them. Germline loops: CDR1 SEHNR, CDR2 FQNEAQ (reference sequence). The CDR3 bases are TGTGCCAGCAGCCAAGGGGGGGGCACTGAAGCTTTCTTT. Protein: CASSQGGGTEAFF. Together with reference TRBV7-9 and TRBJ1-1, the CDR3 gives the full variable domain: DTGVSQNPRHKITKRGQNVTFRCDPISEHNRLYWYRQTLGQGPEFLTYFQNEAQLEKSRLLSDRFSAERPKGSFSTLEIQRTEQGDSAMYLCASSQGGGTEAFFGQGTRLTVV.

This chain uses TRBV20-1 with TRBJ1-1; the D is unclear. Germline values: CDR1 DFQATT, CDR2 SNEGSKA (reference sequence). The V and J ends lost 0 bases and 6 bases respectively, with 5 bases between them. The CDR3 extends over 11 amino acids. DNA of the CDR3: TGCAGTGCTAGAGATAGGCCTGAAGCTTTCTTT. It is translated as CSARDRPEAFF.

The CDR3 nucleotides read TGTGCCAGCAGTTCCGGTGACCGATTGGGAGAGACCCAGTACTTC. Amino acid sequence: CASSSGDRLGETQYF. The chain has TRBV28 and TRBJ2-5; D is unresolved. The CDR3 has 15 residues. Germline values: CDR1 MDHEN, CDR2 SYDVKM. V lost 4 bases to trimming and J lost 4 bases, with 16 bases between them.